One and the same sample provided the 18 T cell receptor beta chains below, sequenced in a study of T cells in Graves' hyperthyroidism and ophthalmopathy. Regions amplified from RNA transcripts were the TCR beta CDR3 regions. A first-round RT-PCR of the TCR CDR3 used the HTBI primer set. TCRdb ran MiXCR on the multiplex PCR reads and lists one entry per CDR3 protein. The table shows approximately 700,000 distinct CDR3 sequences, with 16% occurring only once. Sequencing was done on a sample of blood. The receptors originated from a man between 18 and 29 years old with Graves' hyperthyroidism.

The CDR3 nucleotides read TGTGCCAGCCGTCAGACAGGGGGAAGTTCTGGGGCCAACGTCCTGACTTTC. Translation gives CASRQTGGSSGANVLTF. V gene TRBV12-3 or TRBV12-4 combines with J gene TRBJ2-6; 9 nucleotides match TRBD1. This CDR3 has 17 amino acids. The V and J ends lost 8 bases and 1 base, in that order; junction bases with no gene match: 9.

This clonotype occurred many times. The chain recombines TRBV2 with TRBJ1-2; D remains ambiguous. The germline gives CDR1 SNHLY, CDR2 FYNNEI. The CDR3 spans 15 residues. The V gene lost 3 bases and the J gene lost 1 base, with 12 bases spanning the gap. The CDR3 bases are TGTGCCAGCAGTGAGTTGGCTTATCTTAACTATGGCTACACCTTC. Encoded protein: CASSELAYLNYGYTF.

In this sample, this clonotype turned up many times. V usage is TRBV10-1 and J usage is TRBJ1-1, with D uncertain. Germline-derived CDR1 and CDR2 are WNHNN and SYGVQD (reference sequence). The CDR3 sequence is 13 residues long. Trimming shortened V by 5 bases and J by 1 base, and 8 bases separated the two germline ends. CDR3 amino acids: CASSNTANTEAFF. CDR3 nucleotides: TGCGCCAGCAGTAATACAGCGAACACTGAAGCTTTCTTT.

In this sample, this clonotype turned up many times. The chain is built from TRBV6-2 or TRBV6-3 and TRBJ1-1; tentative D call: TRBD1 (5 bases). There are 12 residues in the CDR3. Trimming took 5 bases from V and 8 from J, leaving 12 bases between them. The germline V gene encodes CDR1 MNHEY and CDR2 SVGEGT. CDR3 in amino acids: CASSDMGEEAFF. The CDR3 bases are TGTGCCAGCAGTGACATGGGGGAGGAAGCTTTCTTT.

This clonotype was picked up many times. The gene calls are TRBV7-9 and TRBJ2-5; possible D gene TRBD1, 5 bases. Germline loops: CDR1 SEHNR, CDR2 FQNEAQ (reference sequence). This CDR3 spans 14 amino acids. Trimming took off 4 bases at V and 0 bases at J, with 9 bases between the two ends. The CDR3: CASSSGRDQETQYF. CDR3 sequence (DNA): TGTGCCAGCAGCTCCGGCAGGGACCAAGAGACCCAGTACTTC.

In its sample, this clonotype was seen a few times. The chain combines TRBV11-2 with TRBJ1-5; the D is unclear. CDR1 SGHAT and CDR2 FQNNGV come from the germline V gene. The CDR3 has 15 amino acids. Trimming stripped 0 bases from V and 3 bases from J, with 9 bases between. CDR3 bases: TGTGCCAGCAGCTTAGAGGCCCATCCCAATCAGCCCCAGCATTTT. Translation gives CASSLEAHPNQPQHF.

Concerning this clonotype itself: At one boundary the junction diverges from the germline segment, which might be a read error. This rearrangement joins TRBV12-3 or TRBV12-4 to TRBJ2-1; TRBD1 might be the D (8 bases). CDR3 size: 15 residues. CDR3 amino acids: CASQGAGESYNERFF. The DNA of the CDR3 is TGTGCCAGCCAGGGGGCGGGAGAATCCTACAATGAGCGGTTCTTC.

This clonotype was observed a few times. The chain recombines TRBV20-1 with TRBJ2-7, with TRBD2 identical over 7 bases. The CDR3 extends over 17 amino acids. Germline V gene data show CDR1 as DFQATT and CDR2 as SNEGSKA (reference sequence). The junction had 15 bases not matched to a gene; V was cut back by 1 base and J by 3 bases. This CDR3 reads CSARVRGPRTRIYEQYF. In DNA, the CDR3 is TGCAGTGCTAGAGTAAGAGGTCCCAGGACTAGGATCTACGAGCAGTACTTC.

The CDR3 DNA reads TGCAGTGTAGAGGACAGGGACGAGACCCAGTACTTC. Translated: CSVEDRDETQYF. The chain carries TRBV20-1 and TRBJ2-5; 8 nucleotides agree with TRBD1. This CDR3 has 12 residues. The germline CDR1 and CDR2 sequences are DFQATT and SNEGSKA (reference sequence). After removal of 7 bases from V and 5 bases from J, the junction contained 6 bases not matched to a gene.

This clonotype was recorded a few times. A much larger clone differs from this one at a single base, so this may be a read error. The chain links TRBV28 to TRBJ2-1; maybe TRBD2 (6 bases). Trimming left V 5 bases short and J 0 bases short, with 14 bases between. The germline gives CDR1 MDHEN, CDR2 SYDVKM. The CDR3 spans 16 residues. This chain's CDR3 is CASSALALNSYNEQFF. The CDR3 region has the DNA TGTGCCAGCAGTGCACTAGCATTGAACTCCTACAATGAGCAGTTCTTC.

This clonotype was recorded a few times. This sequence joins TRBV7-2 and TRBJ2-7, with a weak D call TRBD1 (6 bases). Trimming pared 3 bases from V and 4 bases from J, leaving 13 bases between. Germline-derived CDR1 and CDR2 are SGHTA and FQGNSA. The CDR3 sequence is 14 residues long. CDR3 DNA: TGTGCCAGCAGCTTCGCGACAGGAGAATACGAGCAGTACTTC. The encoded protein is CASSFATGEYEQYF.

This clonotype was seen ten or more times. V and J are TRBV30 and TRBJ1-6; no clear D. Germline CDR1 is GTSNPN and CDR2 is SVGIG (reference sequence). The V and J ends lost 1 base and 6 bases respectively, with 19 bases between them. The CDR3 is made up of 17 amino acids. The CDR3 loop reads CAWSASPVGRANSPLHF. In nucleotides, the CDR3 is TGTGCCTGGAGTGCGTCCCCTGTTGGCAGAGCTAATTCACCCCTCCACTTT.

This clonotype has a count of ten or more. This chain uses TRBV27 with TRBJ2-2, with D hard to call. Germline V gives CDR1 MNHEY, CDR2 SMNVEV (reference sequence). V lost 5 bases to trimming and J lost 9 bases, with 16 bases between them. This CDR3 contains 14 residues. CDR3 DNA sequence: TGTGCCAGCAGTCCGCGACGGTCGACCTGGGAGCTGTTTTTT. Amino acids: CASSPRRSTWELFF.

The rearrangement links TRBV19 to TRBJ2-5; 11 bases are a match to TRBD2. Germline lookup yields CDR1 LNHDA and CDR2 SQIVND (reference sequence). This CDR3 is built from 18 residues. V was clipped by 9 bases and J by 2 bases; unmatched bases: 17. The CDR3 region has the DNA TGTGCCAGCGCGACAGGGGGGCGACTAGCGGGGAAGCAAGAGACCCAGTACTTC. Protein sequence: CASATGGRLAGKQETQYF.

This clonotype was observed at least ten times. The gene calls are TRBV3-1 and TRBJ2-1, with 7 bases matching TRBD2. The CDR3 is 14 amino acids. CDR1 and CDR2 from the germline V gene are LGHDT and YNNKEL (reference sequence). V gave up 0 bases and J gave up 9 bases; unmatched junction bases: 5. The CDR3 DNA reads as TGTGCCAGCAGCCAAGACGCGCGGGAGCTTGAGCAGTTCTTC. Residues: CASSQDARELEQFF.

The genes are TRBV7-6 and TRBJ1-3; the D gene is possibly TRBD1 (5 bases). CDR1 is SGHVS and CDR2 is FNYEAQ in the germline V gene. Trimming pared 1 base from V and 1 base from J, leaving 11 bases between. This CDR3 region has 16 residues. DNA for the CDR3: TGTGCCAGCAGCTTAGTCGGAGGGACGTCTGGAAACACCATATATTTT. Encoded protein: CASSLVGGTSGNTIYF.

This clonotype was seen many times. A read error is possible here, since a much larger clone lies one base away. The chain is built from TRBV11-3 and TRBJ1-1; D uncertain. V lost 1 base and J 3 bases, leaving 3 bases between the germline ends. The CDR3 totals 12 residues. Germline CDR1 and CDR2: SGHNT and YENEEA. The CDR3 loop reads CASSLVYTEAFF. Here the CDR3 DNA reads TGTGCCAGCAGCTTAGTGTACACTGAAGCTTTCTTT.

This clonotype occurred many times. The chain uses TRBV28 and TRBJ1-1; D gene unclear. The CDR3 has 13 residues. Looked up from germline, CDR1 is MDHEN and CDR2 is SYDVKM. Trimming stripped 5 bases from V and 1 base from J, with 8 bases between. The CDR3 DNA is TGTGCCAGCAGTGTTATCGCGAACACTGAAGCTTTCTTT. Translating gives CASSVIANTEAFF.